These 13 T cell receptor beta chains were all obtained from the same sample, sequenced in a study of T cell repertoires in cytomegalovirus infection. TCRdb itself ran the reads through MiXCR, one entry per CDR3 protein. The table has roughly 80,000 distinct CDR3 sequences, under 30% seen once. Which antigens these TCRs recognize remains unknown. Here the sequenced sample was CD8+ T cells from cultured PBMCs, taken from culture after CMV antigen stimulation. Receptor source: a human donor in good health (CMV status not recorded). Some clones in this sample may be carry-over from other donors' samples.

The table lists this clonotype with many counts. V and J are TRBV12-3 or TRBV12-4 and TRBJ2-7; TRBD1 matches at 7 bases. Losses at the gene ends were 6 bases for V and 5 bases for J; bases not matched to a gene: 13. The CDR3 loop spans 15 amino acids. CDR3 in DNA: TGTGCCAGCAGAAGGGGGACAGTCGGACCGGACGAGCAGTACTTC. This translates into CASRRGTVGPDEQYF.

This chain connects TRBV9 to TRBJ2-1; 8 bases are shared with TRBD1. The CDR3 covers 13 residues. Germline loops: CDR1 SGDLS, CDR2 YYNGEE. J gave up 11 bases and V 0 bases, and 4 bases lay outside the gene matches. This CDR3 reads CASSVGDRGKQFF. The CDR3 DNA sequence: TGTGCCAGCAGCGTAGGCGACAGGGGTAAGCAGTTCTTC.

V is TRBV6-2 or TRBV6-3 and J is TRBJ2-2; possible D gene TRBD2, 5 bases. This CDR3 spans 15 amino acids. Germline V gene sequence: CDR1 MNHEY, CDR2 SVGEGT. The CDR3 is CVSLNWGVGTGELFF. The DNA of the CDR3 is TGTGTCAGTCTAAACTGGGGAGTGGGCACCGGGGAGCTGTTTTTT.

There are many counts of this clonotype. The rearrangement joins TRBV28 to TRBJ2-7, with 9 bases lining up with TRBD1. This CDR3 is built from 14 residues. CDR1 MDHEN and CDR2 SYDVKM come from the germline V gene. Unmatched junction bases numbered 5, after V lost 8 bases and J lost 0 bases. As DNA, the CDR3 is TGTGCCAGCCCTGGACAGGGGAACTCCTACGAGCAGTACTTC. Translating it yields CASPGQGNSYEQYF.

This clonotype was counted between two and nine times. This chain joins TRBV27 and TRBJ2-5; D is perhaps TRBD1 or TRBD2 (5 bases each). Between the trimmed V and J ends, which lost 5 bases and 2 bases, there was a span of 12 bases. This CDR3 is built from 14 residues. Germline V CDR1 and CDR2: MNHEY, SMNVEV (reference sequence). In DNA form, the CDR3 reads TGTGCCAGCAGTCCTCGGGGCCAACAAGAGACCCAGTACTTC. Protein: CASSPRGQQETQYF.

This clonotype was observed a few times. The chain joins TRBV6-2 or TRBV6-3 to TRBJ2-7; D unresolved. Germline loops: CDR1 MNHEY, CDR2 SVGEGT. V lost 2 bases to trimming and J lost 2 bases, with 7 bases between them. The CDR3 runs to 13 residues. CDR3 DNA sequence: TGTGCCAGCAGTTACCGGCGACCCTACGAGCAGTACTTC. Translated, it gives CASSYRRPYEQYF.

This clonotype has a handful of counts. This sequence joins TRBV27 and TRBJ2-7, with D possibly being TRBD1 (5 bases). CDR3 length: 15 residues. The germline V gene encodes CDR1 MNHEY and CDR2 SMNVEV (reference sequence). Between the trimmed V and J ends, which lost 4 bases and 0 bases, there was a span of 13 bases. The CDR3 DNA is TGTGCCAGCAGTTCGGGTGGGGCCAGCTCCTACGAGCAGTACTTC. Protein sequence: CASSSGGASSYEQYF.

Details on this clonotype: Relative to the germline gene, one junction end is altered; a read error may explain this. The V gene is TRBV4-1, the J gene TRBJ2-7, with D possibly matching TRBD1 (6 bases). The CDR3 has 15 amino acids. Germline-derived CDR1 and CDR2 are MGHRA and YSYEKL. The CDR3 sequence is CASSQEEGETYDQYF. The CDR3 bases are TGCGCCAGCAGCCAAGAAGAGGGGGAGACCTACGATCAGTACTTC.

This clonotype came up many times. The genes are TRBV27 and TRBJ1-1, with a weak D call TRBD1 (6 bases). Germline CDR1 MNHEY, CDR2 SMNVEV (reference sequence). Between the trimmed V and J ends, which lost 8 bases and 1 base, there was a span of 14 bases. This CDR3 comprises 14 residues. CDR3 nucleotide sequence: TGTGCCAGCCACTTAGGGGGGGGGAACACTGAAGCTTTCTTT. It codes for CASHLGGGNTEAFF.

The sample holds many counts of this clonotype. The CDR3 nucleotides read TGCGCCAGCAGCCAAGAGGTCAGTCACTCCAATTCACCCCTCCACTTT. Its protein product is CASSQEVSHSNSPLHF. The chain combines TRBV4-1 with TRBJ1-6; the D is unclear. There are 16 residues in the CDR3. Germline-derived CDR1 and CDR2 are MGHRA and YSYEKL. Trimming took off 0 bases at V and 7 bases at J, with 13 bases between the two ends.

J is TRBJ2-7 and V is TRBV27; either TRBD1 or TRBD2 may fit D (5 bases each). V lost 5 bases, J lost 4 bases, and 18 bases lay in between. CDR1 MNHEY and CDR2 SMNVEV come from the germline V gene (reference sequence). This CDR3 has 15 amino acids. CDR3 DNA: TGTGCCAGCAGTCCTCCAGGGAGATCAACTTACGAGCAGTACTTC. Translated: CASSPPGRSTYEQYF.

Many counts were recorded for this clonotype. J is TRBJ1-5 and V is TRBV7-2, with TRBD1 as a possible D gene (5 bases). Germline values: CDR1 SGHTA, CDR2 FQGNSA. This CDR3 is 15 amino acids long. Trimming cost V 1 base and J 0 bases, with 7 bases left between them. For the CDR3, the DNA is TGTGCCAGCAGCTTAGGGGGCTATAGCAATCAGCCCCAGCATTTT. It codes for CASSLGGYSNQPQHF.

The V and J genes are TRBV19 and TRBJ2-3; D unresolved. Looked up from germline, CDR1 is LNHDA and CDR2 is SQIVND (reference sequence). The CDR3 is 15 residues long. V gave up 3 bases and J gave up 5 bases, with 15 bases separating them. The CDR3 region is CASSIGGVTGDTQYF. CDR3 DNA sequence: TGTGCCAGTAGTATCGGTGGGGTTACGGGAGATACGCAGTATTTT. Based on the CDR3 plus reference TRBV19 and TRBJ2-3, the full variable domain is DGGITQSPKYLFRKEGQNVTLSCEQNLNHDAMYWYRQDPGQGLRLIYYSQIVNDFQKGDIAEGYSVSREKKESFPLTVTSAQKNPTAFYLCASSIGGVTGDTQYFGPGTRLTVL.